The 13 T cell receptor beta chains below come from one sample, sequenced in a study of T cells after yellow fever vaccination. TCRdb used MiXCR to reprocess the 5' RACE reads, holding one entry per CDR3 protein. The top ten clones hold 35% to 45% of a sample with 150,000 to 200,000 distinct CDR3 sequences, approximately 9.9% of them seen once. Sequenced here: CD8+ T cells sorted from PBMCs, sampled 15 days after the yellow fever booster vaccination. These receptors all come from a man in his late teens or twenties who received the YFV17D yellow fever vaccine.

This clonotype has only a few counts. CDR3 nucleotide sequence: TGTGCCAGCAGCTTAGTCGAGGGAGGGACTTGGGCATATGGCTACACCTTC. This gives the protein CASSLVEGGTWAYGYTF. The chain joins TRBV7-2 to TRBJ1-2; D perhaps matches TRBD1 (5 bases). The V gene's germline CDR1 is SGHTA and CDR2 FQGNSA. This CDR3 spans 17 amino acids. Trimming cost V 1 base and J 5 bases, with 20 bases left between them.

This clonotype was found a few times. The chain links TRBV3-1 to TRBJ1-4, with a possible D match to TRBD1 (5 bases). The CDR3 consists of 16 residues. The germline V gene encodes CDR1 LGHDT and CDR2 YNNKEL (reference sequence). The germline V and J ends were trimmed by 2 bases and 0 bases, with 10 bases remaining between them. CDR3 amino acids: CASSQLGPATNEKLFF. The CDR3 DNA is TGTGCCAGCAGCCAACTGGGACCCGCAACTAATGAAAAACTGTTTTTT.

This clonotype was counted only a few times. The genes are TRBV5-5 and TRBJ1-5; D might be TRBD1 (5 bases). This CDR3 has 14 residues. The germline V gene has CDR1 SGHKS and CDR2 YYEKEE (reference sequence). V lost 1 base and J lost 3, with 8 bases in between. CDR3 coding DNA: TGTGCCAGCAGCTTGCGGACATCCAATCAGCCCCAGCATTTT. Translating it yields CASSLRTSNQPQHF. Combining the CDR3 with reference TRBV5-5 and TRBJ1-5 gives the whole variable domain DAGVTQSPTHLIKTRGQQVTLRCSPISGHKSVSWYQQVLGQGPQFIFQYYEKEERGRGNFPDRFSARQFPNYSSELNVNALLLGDSALYLCASSLRTSNQPQHFGDGTRLSIL.

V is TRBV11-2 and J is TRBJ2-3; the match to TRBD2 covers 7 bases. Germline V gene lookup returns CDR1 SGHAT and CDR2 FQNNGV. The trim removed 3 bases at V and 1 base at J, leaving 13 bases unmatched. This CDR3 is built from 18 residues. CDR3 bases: TGTGCCAGCAGCTTCGCCCGGGAGGTCCAAGTGGGCACAGATACGCAGTATTTT. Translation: CASSFAREVQVGTDTQYF.

CDR3 in amino acids: CASSQVQRGNYGYTF. CDR3 nucleotide sequence: TGCGCCAGCAGCCAAGTACAACGGGGTAACTATGGCTACACCTTC. The rearrangement links TRBV4-1 to TRBJ1-2, with D unresolved. Per germline, CDR1 MGHRA and CDR2 YSYEKL. The V end lost 1 base, the J end lost 1 base, and 10 bases lay between the germline ends. The CDR3 runs 15 residues.

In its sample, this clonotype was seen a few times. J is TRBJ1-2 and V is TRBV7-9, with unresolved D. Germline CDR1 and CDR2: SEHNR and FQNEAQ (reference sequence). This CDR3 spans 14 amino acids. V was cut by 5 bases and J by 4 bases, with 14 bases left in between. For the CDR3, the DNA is TGTGCCAGCAGCCCCCGGACTGCGGGCTATGGCTACACCTTC. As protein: CASSPRTAGYGYTF.

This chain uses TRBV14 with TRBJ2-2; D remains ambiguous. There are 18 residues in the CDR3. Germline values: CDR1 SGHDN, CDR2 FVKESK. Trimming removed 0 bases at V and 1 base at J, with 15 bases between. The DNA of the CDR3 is TGTGCCAGCAGCCAAGAGGGCTGGACGATCTTGAACACCGGGGAGCTGTTTTTT. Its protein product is CASSQEGWTILNTGELFF.

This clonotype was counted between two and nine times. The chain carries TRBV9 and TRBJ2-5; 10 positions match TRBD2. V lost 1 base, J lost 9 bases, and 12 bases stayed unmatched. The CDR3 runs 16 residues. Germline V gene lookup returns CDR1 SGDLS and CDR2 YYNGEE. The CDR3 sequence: CASSVYSSGGQTAQYF. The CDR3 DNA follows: TGTGCCAGCAGCGTATATTCTAGCGGGGGCCAGACGGCCCAGTACTTC. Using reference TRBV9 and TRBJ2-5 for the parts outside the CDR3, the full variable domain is DSGVTQTPKHLITATGQRVTLRCSPRSGDLSVYWYQQSLDQGLQFLIQYYNGEERAKGNILERFSAQQFPDLHSELNLSSLELGDSALYFCASSVYSSGGQTAQYFGPGTRLLVL.

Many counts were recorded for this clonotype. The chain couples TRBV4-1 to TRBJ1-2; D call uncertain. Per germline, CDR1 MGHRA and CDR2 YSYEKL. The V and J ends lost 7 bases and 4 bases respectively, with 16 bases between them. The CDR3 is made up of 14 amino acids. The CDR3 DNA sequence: TGCGCCAGCACCCTTTCGGCGGATCCCTATGGCTACACCTTC. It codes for CASTLSADPYGYTF.

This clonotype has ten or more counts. The DNA of the CDR3 is TGCAGTGCTAGAGATGGACTAGCGGGGGACACCGGGGAGCTGTTTTTT. Protein sequence: CSARDGLAGDTGELFF. This chain uses TRBV20-1 with TRBJ2-2; 13 bases agree with TRBD2. Per germline, CDR1 DFQATT and CDR2 SNEGSKA (reference sequence). The CDR3 covers 16 residues. With 0 bases clipped from V and 3 bases from J, the junction kept 1 base outside the gene matches.

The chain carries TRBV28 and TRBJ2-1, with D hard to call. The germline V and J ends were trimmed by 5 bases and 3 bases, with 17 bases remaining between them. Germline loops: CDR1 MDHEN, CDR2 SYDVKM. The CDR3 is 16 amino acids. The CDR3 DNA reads TGTGCCAGCAGTCCGATACCTAGGTCTGTCTACAATGAGCAGTTCTTC. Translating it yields CASSPIPRSVYNEQFF.

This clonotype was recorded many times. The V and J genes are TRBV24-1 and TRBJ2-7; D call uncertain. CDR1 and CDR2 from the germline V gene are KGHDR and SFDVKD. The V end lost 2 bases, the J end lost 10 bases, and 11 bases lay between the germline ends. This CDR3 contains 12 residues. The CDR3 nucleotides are TGTGCCACCAGTGATTCTCCTTTGGAACAGTACTTC. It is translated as CATSDSPLEQYF.

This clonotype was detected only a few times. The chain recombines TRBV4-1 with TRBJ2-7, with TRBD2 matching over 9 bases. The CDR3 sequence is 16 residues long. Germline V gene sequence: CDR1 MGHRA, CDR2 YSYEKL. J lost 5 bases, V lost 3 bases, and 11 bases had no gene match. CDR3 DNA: TGCGCCAGCAGCCAGGGATGGAGCGGGGGGCTCCACGAGCAGTACGTC. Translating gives CASSQGWSGGLHEQYV.